This T cell receptor beta chain was recorded in a study of cytomegalovirus exposure and HLA in healthy donors. Study results and caveats: Usually a TCR sequence was rare, but some public TCRs were found in many donors.

Note on this clone: Its antigen remains unidentified.

Both 60 Vbeta primers and 13 Jbeta primers went into the PCR. Method: immunoSEQ multiplex PCR; TCRdb's copy keeps in-frame clones and lacks some. The data show 95,000 to 110,000 clones, less than 85% seen once. Material: PBMCs. This TCR was recovered from a man younger than 30 in good health and CMV-seronegative.

CDR3 region: CASSQDRVVRHYGYTF. The CDR3 DNA sequence: TGCGCCAGCAGCCAAGATCGGGTGGTGAGGCACTATGGCTACACCTTC. The gene calls are TRBV4-3 and TRBJ1-2; D is undetermined. Germline loops: CDR1 LGHNA, CDR2 YSLEER. V was pared by 0 bases and J by 3 bases, with 14 bases between. The CDR3 totals 16 residues.